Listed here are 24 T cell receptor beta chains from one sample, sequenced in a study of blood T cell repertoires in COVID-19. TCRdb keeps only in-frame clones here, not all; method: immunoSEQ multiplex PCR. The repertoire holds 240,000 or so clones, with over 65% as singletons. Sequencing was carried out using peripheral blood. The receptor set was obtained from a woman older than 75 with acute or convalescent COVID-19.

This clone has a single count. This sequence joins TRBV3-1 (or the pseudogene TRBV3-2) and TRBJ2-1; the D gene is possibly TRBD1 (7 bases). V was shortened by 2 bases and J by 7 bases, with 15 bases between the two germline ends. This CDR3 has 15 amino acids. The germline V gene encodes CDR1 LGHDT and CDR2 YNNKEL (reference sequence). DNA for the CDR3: TGTGCCAGCAGCCAACCCCAGACAGGGAGGAATGAGCAGTTCTTC. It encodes CASSQPQTGRNEQFF.

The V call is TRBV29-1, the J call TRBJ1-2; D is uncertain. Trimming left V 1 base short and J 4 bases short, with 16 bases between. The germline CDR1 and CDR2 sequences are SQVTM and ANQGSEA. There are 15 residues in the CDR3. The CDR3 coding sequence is TGCAGCGTTGAAGGCCTGGGTGGCAGGATCTATGGCTACACCTTC. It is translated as CSVEGLGGRIYGYTF.

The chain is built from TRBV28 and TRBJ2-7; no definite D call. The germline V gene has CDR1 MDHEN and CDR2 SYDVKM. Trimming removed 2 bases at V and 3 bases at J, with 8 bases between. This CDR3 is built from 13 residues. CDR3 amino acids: CASSLHRDYEQYF. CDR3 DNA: TGTGCCAGCAGTTTACACAGAGACTACGAGCAGTACTTC.

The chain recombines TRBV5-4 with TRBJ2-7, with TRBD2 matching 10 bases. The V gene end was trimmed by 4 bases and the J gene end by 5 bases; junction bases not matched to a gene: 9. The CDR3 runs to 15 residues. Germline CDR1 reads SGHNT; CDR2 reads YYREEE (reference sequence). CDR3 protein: CASSEDSGRTHEQYF. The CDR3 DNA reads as TGTGCCAGCAGCGAAGATAGCGGGAGGACCCACGAGCAGTACTTC.

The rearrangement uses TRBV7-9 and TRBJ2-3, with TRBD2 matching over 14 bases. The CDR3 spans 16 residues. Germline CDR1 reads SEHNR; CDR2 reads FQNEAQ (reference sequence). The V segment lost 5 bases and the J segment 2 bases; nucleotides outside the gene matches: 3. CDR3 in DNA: TGTGCCAGCAGCCTGGGACTAGCGGGAGACACAGATACGCAGTATTTT. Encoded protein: CASSLGLAGDTDTQYF.

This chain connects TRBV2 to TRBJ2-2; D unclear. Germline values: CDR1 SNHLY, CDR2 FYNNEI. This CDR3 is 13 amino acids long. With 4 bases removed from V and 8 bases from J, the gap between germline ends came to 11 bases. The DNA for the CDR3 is TGTGCCAGCAGTGGCAGCGTCGGGGGGGAGCTGTTTTTT. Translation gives CASSGSVGGELFF.

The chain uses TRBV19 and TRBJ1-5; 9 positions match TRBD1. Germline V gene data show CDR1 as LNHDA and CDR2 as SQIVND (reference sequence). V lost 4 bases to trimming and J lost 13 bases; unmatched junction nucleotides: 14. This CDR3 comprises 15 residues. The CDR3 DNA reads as TGTGCCAGTAGTACAACCGGGACAGGGATCCGCGATCAGCATTTT. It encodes CASSTTGTGIRDQHF. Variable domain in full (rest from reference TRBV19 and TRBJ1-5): DGGITQSPKYLFRKEGQNVTLSCEQNLNHDAMYWYRQDPGQGLRLIYYSQIVNDFQKGDIAEGYSVSREKKESFPLTVTSAQKNPTAFYLCASSTTGTGIRDQHFGDGTRLSIL.

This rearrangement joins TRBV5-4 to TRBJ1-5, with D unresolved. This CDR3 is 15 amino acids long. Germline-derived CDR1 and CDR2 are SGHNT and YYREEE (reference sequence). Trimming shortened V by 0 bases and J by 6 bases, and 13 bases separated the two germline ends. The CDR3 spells CASSLDPGKGQPQHF. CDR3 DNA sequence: TGTGCCAGCAGCTTGGACCCCGGGAAGGGTCAGCCCCAGCATTTT.

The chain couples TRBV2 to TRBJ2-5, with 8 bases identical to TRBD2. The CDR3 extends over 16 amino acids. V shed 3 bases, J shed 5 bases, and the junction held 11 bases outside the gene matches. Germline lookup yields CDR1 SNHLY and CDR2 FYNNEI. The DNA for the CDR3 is TGTGCCAGCAGTGACACCGGGACTAGGTTCGGGGAGACCCAGTACTTC. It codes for CASSDTGTRFGETQYF.

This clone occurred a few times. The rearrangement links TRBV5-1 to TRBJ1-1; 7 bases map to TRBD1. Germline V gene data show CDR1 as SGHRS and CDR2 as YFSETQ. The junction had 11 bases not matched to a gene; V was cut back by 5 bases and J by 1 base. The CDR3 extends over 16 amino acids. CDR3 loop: CASRRMAGGQNTEAFF. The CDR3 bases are TGCGCCAGCAGAAGGATGGCAGGGGGTCAGAACACTGAAGCTTTCTTT.

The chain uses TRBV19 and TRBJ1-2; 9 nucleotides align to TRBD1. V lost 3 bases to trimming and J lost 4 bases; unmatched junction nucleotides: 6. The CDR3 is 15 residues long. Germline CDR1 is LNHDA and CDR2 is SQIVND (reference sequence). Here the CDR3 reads CASSIVGQGSYGYTF. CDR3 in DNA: TGTGCCAGTAGTATTGTGGGACAGGGATCCTATGGCTACACCTTC.

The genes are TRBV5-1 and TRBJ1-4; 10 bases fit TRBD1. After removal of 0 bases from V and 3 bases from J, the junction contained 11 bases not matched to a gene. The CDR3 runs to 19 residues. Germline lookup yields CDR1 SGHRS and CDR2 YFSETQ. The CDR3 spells CASSLGGGQGRSSNEKLFF. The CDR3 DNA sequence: TGCGCCAGCAGCTTGGGCGGGGGACAGGGGAGGTCGTCTAATGAAAAACTGTTTTTT.

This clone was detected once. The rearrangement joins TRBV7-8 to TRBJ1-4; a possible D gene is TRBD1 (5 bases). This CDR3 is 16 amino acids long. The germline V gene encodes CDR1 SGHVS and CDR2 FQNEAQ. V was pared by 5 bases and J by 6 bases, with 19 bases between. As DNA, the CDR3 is TGTGCCAGCAGCCGCTCCGGTCGGTTAGGGGATGAAAAACTGTTTTTT. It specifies CASSRSGRLGDEKLFF.

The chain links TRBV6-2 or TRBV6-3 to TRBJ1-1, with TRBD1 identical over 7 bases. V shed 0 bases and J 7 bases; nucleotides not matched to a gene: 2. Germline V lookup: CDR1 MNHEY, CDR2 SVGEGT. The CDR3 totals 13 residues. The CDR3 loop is CASSYSGQYEAFF. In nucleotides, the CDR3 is TGTGCCAGCAGTTACTCGGGACAGTATGAAGCTTTCTTT.

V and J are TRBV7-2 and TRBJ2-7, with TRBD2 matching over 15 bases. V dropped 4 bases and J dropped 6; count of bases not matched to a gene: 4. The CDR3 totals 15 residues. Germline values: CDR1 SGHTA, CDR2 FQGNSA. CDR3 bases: TGTGCCAGCAGCTCTGGACTAGCGGGGGGGCGCGAGCAGTACTTC. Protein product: CASSSGLAGGREQYF.

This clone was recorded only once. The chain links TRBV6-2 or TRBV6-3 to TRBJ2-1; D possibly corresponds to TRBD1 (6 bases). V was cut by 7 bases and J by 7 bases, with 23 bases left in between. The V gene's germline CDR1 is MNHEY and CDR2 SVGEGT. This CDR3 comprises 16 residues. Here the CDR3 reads CASTFSGGVRGNEQFF. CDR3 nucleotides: TGTGCCAGCACTTTCTCTGGGGGCGTCCGGGGAAATGAGCAGTTCTTC.

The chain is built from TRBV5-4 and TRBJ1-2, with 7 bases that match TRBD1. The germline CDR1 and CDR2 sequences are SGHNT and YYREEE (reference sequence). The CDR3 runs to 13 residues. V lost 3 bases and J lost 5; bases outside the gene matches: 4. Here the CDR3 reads CASSSTGEYGYTF. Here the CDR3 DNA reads TGTGCCAGCAGCTCAACAGGGGAGTATGGCTACACCTTC.

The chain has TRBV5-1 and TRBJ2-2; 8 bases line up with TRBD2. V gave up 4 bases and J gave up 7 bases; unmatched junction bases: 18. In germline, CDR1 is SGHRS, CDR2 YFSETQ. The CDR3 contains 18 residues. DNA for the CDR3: TGCGCCAGCAGCCCCTGGTGGGTTAGCGGGACCACCGGCGGGGAGCTGTTTTTT. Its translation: CASSPWWVSGTTGGELFF.

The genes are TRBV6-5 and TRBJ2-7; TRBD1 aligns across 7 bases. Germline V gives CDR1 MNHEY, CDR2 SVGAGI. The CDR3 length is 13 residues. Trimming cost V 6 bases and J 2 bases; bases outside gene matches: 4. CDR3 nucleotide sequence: TGTGCCAGCAGAATAGGGACAGCCTACGAGCAGTACTTC. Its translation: CASRIGTAYEQYF.

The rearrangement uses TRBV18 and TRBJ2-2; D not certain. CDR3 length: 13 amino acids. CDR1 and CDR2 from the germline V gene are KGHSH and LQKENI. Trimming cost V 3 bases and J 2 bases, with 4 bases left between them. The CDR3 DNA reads TGTGCCAGCTCACCCCTAAACACCGGGGAGCTGTTTTTT. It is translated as CASSPLNTGELFF.

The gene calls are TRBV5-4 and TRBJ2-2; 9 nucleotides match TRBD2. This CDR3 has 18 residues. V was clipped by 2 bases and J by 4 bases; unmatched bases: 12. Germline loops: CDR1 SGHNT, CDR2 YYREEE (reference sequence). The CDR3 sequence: CASSLFGGGRGGTGELFF. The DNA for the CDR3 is TGTGCCAGCAGCTTATTTGGCGGCGGGAGGGGTGGCACCGGGGAGCTGTTTTTT.

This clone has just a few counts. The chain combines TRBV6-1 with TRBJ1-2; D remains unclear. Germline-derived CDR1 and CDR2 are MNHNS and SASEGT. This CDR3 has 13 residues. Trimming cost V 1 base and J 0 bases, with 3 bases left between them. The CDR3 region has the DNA TGTGCCAGCAGTGAAGACACTAACTATGGCTACACCTTC. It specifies CASSEDTNYGYTF.

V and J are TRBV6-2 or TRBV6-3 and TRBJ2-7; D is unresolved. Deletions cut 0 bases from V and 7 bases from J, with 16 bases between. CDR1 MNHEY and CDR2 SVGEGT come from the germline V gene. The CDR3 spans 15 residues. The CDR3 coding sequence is TGTGCCAGCAGTTACTCGATCTCCGGTTCCAGGGAGCAGTACTTC. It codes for CASSYSISGSREQYF.

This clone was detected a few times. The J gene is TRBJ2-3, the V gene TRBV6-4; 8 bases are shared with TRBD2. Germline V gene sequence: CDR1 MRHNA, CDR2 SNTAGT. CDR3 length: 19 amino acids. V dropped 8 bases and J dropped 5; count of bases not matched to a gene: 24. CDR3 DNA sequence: TGTGCCAGCGGTGCCCCCCCCATGAAGAGCGGGAGTTCGGTAGATACGCAGTATTTT. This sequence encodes CASGAPPMKSGSSVDTQYF.